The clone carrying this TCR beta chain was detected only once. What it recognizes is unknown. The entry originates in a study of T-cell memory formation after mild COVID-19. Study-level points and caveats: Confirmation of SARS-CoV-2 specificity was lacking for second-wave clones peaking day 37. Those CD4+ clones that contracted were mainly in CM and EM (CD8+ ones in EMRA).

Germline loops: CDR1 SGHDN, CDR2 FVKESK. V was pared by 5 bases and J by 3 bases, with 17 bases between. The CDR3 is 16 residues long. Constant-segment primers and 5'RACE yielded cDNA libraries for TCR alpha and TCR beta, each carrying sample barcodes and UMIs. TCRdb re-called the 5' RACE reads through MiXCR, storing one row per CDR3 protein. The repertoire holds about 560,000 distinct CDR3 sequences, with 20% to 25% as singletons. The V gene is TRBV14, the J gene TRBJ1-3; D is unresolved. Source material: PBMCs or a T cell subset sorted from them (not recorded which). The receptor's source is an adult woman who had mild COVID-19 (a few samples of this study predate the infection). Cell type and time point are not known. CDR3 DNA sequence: TGTGCCAGCAGCAAGGGCATCGTGGGCGGTGGAAACACCATATATTTT. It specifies CASSKGIVGGGNTIYF.